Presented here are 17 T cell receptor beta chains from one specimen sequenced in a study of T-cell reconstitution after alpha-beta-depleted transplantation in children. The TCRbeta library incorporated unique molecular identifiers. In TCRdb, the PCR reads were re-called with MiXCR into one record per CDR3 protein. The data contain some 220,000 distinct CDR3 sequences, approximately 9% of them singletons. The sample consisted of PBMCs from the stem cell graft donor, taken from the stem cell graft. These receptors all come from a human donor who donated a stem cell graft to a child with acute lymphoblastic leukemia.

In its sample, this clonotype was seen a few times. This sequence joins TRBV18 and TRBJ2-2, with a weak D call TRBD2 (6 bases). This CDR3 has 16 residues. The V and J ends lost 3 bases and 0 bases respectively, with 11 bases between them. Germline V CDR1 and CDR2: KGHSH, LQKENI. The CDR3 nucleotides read TGTGCCAGCTCACCCGGGACTGCCTCGAACACCGGGGAGCTGTTTTTT. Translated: CASSPGTASNTGELFF.

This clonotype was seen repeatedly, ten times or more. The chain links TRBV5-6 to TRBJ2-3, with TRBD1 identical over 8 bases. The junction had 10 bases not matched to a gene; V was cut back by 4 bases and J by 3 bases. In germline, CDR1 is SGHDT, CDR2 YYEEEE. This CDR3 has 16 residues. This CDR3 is CASSPVDRAGTDTQYF. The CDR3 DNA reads TGTGCCAGCAGCCCCGTGGACAGGGCGGGGACAGATACGCAGTATTTT.

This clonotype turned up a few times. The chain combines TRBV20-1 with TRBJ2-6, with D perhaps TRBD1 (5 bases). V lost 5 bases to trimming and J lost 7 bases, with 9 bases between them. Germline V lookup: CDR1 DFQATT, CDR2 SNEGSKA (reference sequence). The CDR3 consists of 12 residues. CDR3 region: CSAPDSANVLTF. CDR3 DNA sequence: TGCAGTGCTCCTGACAGCGCCAACGTCCTGACTTTC.

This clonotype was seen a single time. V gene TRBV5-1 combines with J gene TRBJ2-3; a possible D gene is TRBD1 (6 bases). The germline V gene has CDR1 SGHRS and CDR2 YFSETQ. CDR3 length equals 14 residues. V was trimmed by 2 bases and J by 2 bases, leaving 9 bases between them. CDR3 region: CASSLSGDTDTQYF. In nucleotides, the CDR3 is TGCGCCAGCAGCTTATCAGGGGACACAGATACGCAGTATTTT.

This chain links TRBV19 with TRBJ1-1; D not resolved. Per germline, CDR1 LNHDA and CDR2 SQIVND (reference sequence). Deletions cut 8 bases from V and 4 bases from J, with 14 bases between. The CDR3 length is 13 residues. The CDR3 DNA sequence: TGTGCCAGTGTAGGCTTTGTGACCACTGAAGCTTTCTTT. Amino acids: CASVGFVTTEAFF.

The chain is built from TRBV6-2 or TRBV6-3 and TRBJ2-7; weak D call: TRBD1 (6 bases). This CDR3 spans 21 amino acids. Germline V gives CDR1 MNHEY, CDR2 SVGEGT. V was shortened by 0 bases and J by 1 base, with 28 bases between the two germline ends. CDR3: CASSYSRNPGRGQQTSYEQYF. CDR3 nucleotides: TGTGCCAGCAGTTACTCGAGAAATCCCGGCAGGGGACAACAGACATCCTACGAGCAGTACTTC.

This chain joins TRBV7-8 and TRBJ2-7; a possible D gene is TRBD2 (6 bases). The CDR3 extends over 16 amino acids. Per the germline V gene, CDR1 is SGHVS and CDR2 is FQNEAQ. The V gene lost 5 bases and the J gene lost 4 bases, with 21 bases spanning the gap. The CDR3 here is CASSLAGPRFLYEQYF. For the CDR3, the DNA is TGTGCCAGCAGCCTGGCGGGGCCTCGTTTCCTTTACGAGCAGTACTTC.

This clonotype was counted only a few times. DNA for the CDR3: TGTGCCAGCAGCTTGGGACAGGGGGTGTATGGCTACACCTTC. Its translation: CASSLGQGVYGYTF. The V gene is TRBV7-9, the J gene TRBJ1-2, with 11 bases identical to TRBD1. Trimming at V came to 3 bases and at J to 5 bases, leaving 2 bases not matched to a gene. Germline-derived CDR1 and CDR2 are SEHNR and FQNEAQ (reference sequence). The CDR3 consists of 14 residues.

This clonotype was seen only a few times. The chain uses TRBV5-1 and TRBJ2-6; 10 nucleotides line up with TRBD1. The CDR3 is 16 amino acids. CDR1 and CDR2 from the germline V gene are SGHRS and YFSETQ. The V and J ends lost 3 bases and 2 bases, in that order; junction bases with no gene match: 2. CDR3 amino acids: CASSWGQGPGANVLTF. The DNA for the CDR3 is TGCGCCAGCAGCTGGGGACAGGGGCCTGGGGCCAACGTCCTGACTTTC. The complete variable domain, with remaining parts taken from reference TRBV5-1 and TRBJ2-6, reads KAGVTQTPRYLIKTRGQQVTLSCSPISGHRSVSWYQQTPGQGLQFLFEYFSETQRNKGNFPGRFSGRQFSNSRSEMNVSTLELGDSALYLCASSWGQGPGANVLTFGAGSRLTVL.

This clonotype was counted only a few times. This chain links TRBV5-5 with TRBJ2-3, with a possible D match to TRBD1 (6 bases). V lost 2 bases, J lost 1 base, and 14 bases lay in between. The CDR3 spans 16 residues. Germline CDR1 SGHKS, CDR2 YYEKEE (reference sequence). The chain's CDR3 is CASSFPGAVGTDTQYF. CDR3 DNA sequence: TGTGCCAGCAGCTTTCCAGGGGCTGTCGGCACAGATACGCAGTATTTT.

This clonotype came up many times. The CDR3 nucleotides read TGTGCCATCAGACGCAGCGGGGGCGTATACGAGCAGTACTTC. This sequence encodes CAIRRSGGVYEQYF. The chain is built from TRBV10-3 and TRBJ2-7; the match to TRBD2 covers 8 bases. The CDR3 loop spans 14 amino acids. Per the germline V gene, CDR1 is ENHRY and CDR2 is SYGVKD. The V and J ends lost 6 bases and 4 bases, in that order; junction bases with no gene match: 8.

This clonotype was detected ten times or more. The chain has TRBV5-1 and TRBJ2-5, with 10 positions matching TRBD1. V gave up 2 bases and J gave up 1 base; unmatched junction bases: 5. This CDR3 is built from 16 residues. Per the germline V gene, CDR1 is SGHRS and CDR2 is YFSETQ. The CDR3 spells CASSLPGQGIQETQYF. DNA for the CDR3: TGCGCCAGCAGCTTACCGGGACAGGGGATCCAAGAGACCCAGTACTTC.

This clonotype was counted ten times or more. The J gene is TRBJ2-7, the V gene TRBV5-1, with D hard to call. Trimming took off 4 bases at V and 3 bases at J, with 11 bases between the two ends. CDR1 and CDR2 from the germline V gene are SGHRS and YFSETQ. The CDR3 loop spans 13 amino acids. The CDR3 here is CASSPGLVYEQYF. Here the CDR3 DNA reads TGCGCCAGCAGCCCGGGTTTAGTCTACGAGCAGTACTTC.

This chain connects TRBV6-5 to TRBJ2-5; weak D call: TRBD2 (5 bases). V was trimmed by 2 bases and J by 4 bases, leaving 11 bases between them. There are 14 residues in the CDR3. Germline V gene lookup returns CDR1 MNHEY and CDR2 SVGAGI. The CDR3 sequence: CASSYVGVGETQYF. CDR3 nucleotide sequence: TGTGCCAGCAGTTACGTCGGGGTTGGAGAGACCCAGTACTTC.

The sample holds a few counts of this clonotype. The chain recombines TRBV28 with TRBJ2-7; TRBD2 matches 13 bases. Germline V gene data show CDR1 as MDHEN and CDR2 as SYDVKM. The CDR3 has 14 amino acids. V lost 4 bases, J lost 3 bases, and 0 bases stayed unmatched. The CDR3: CASSWTSGGYEQYF. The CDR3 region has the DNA TGTGCCAGCAGTTGGACTAGCGGGGGCTACGAGCAGTACTTC.

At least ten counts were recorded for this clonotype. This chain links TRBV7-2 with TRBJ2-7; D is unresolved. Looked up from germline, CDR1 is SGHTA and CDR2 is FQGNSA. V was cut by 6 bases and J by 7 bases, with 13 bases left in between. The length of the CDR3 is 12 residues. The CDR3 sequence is CASSFPPGEQYF. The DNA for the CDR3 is TGTGCCAGCAGTTTCCCACCGGGTGAGCAGTACTTC. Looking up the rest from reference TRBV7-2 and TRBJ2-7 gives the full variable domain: GAGVSQSPSNKVTEKGKDVELRCDPISGHTALYWYRQSLGQGLEFLIYFQGNSAPDKSGLPSDRFSAERTGGSVSTLTIQRTQQEDSAVYLCASSFPPGEQYFGPGTRLTVT.

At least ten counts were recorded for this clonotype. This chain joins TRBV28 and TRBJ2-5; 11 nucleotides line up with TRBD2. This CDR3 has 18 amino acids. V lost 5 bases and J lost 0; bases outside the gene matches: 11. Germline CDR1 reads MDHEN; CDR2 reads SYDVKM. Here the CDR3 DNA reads TGTGCCAGCAGTCCGCGGACTAGCGGGCGGATGTACCAAGAGACCCAGTACTTC. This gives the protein CASSPRTSGRMYQETQYF. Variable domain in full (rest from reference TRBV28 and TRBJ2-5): DVKVTQSSRYLVKRTGEKVFLECVQDMDHENMFWYRQDPGLGLRLIYFSYDVKMKEKGDIPEGYSVSREKKERFSLILESASTNQTSMYLCASSPRTSGRMYQETQYFGPGTRLLVL.